The rows below give T cell receptor beta chains drawn from one sample of a study of T cell responses to AZD1222 COVID-19 vaccine. Here immunoSEQ multiplex PCR was the method, and the copy in TCRdb shows in-frame clones only, minus some. This table holds about 120,000 clones, about 90% found once. The sequencing used peripheral blood, collected on day 0 of AZD1222 vaccination. These receptor sequences come from an adult in good health. CDR3s include the opening cysteine and the closing phenylalanine or tryptophan. The order of the fields is clone size, CDR3 length, V gene, D gene, J gene, CDR3 DNA, CDR3 protein. The D gene is left open where the match is weak. Clone sizes are given selectively: once, few, many, or a class where the clone is expanded.

clone_size: few; cdr3_length: 15; v_call: TRBV7-9; d_call: TRBD1; j_call: TRBJ2-5; cdr3_nt: TGTGCCAGCAGCGCCCCGGGACAGGGGAAAGAGACCCAGTACTTC; cdr3_aa: CASSAPGQGKETQYF
clone_size: -; cdr3_length: 13; v_call: TRBV29-1; d_call: -; j_call: TRBJ2-7; cdr3_nt: TGCAGCGTTGCAGGCAGGGGGGGCTACGAGCAGTACTTC; cdr3_aa: CSVAGRGGYEQYF
clone_size: -; cdr3_length: 13; v_call: TRBV27; d_call: -; j_call: TRBJ1-1; cdr3_nt: TGTGCCAGCAGCCCCATCCCTAACACTGAAGCTTTCTTT; cdr3_aa: CASSPIPNTEAFF
clone_size: -; cdr3_length: 11; v_call: TRBV28; d_call: -; j_call: TRBJ2-1; cdr3_nt: TGTGCCAGCAGCCCCGGGACAGAGCAGTTCTTC; cdr3_aa: CASSPGTEQFF
clone_size: -; cdr3_length: 11; v_call: TRBV30; d_call: -; j_call: TRBJ1-2; cdr3_nt: TGTGCCTGGAGTGTAGAGATAGGCTACACCTTC; cdr3_aa: CAWSVEIGYTF
clone_size: -; cdr3_length: 13; v_call: TRBV5-8; d_call: -; j_call: TRBJ1-2; cdr3_nt: TGTGCCAGCAGCTTCAGAGTGAACTATGGCTACACCTTC; cdr3_aa: CASSFRVNYGYTF
clone_size: -; cdr3_length: 13; v_call: TRBV18; d_call: -; j_call: TRBJ1-5; cdr3_nt: TGTGCCAGCTCCTCCGACCTGAATCAGCCCCAGCATTTT; cdr3_aa: CASSSDLNQPQHF
clone_size: few; cdr3_length: 13; v_call: TRBV29-1; d_call: -; j_call: TRBJ1-2; cdr3_nt: TGCAGCGCCGAGCCGGGGGAGGACTATGGCTACACCTTC; cdr3_aa: CSAEPGEDYGYTF
clone_size: -; cdr3_length: 16; v_call: TRBV27; d_call: -; j_call: TRBJ2-5; cdr3_nt: TGTGCCAGCAGTTTACGAACGGGGCGGAACCAAGAGACCCAGTACTTC; cdr3_aa: CASSLRTGRNQETQYF
clone_size: -; cdr3_length: 15; v_call: TRBV18; d_call: -; j_call: TRBJ2-4; cdr3_nt: TGTGCCAGCTCACCAGGGGCATCGGCTGTGGTCATTCAGTACTTC; cdr3_aa: CASSPGASAVVIQYF
clone_size: -; cdr3_length: 14; v_call: TRBV15; d_call: TRBD1; j_call: TRBJ1-2; cdr3_nt: TGTGCCACCAGCAGTACAGGGGGCTTTTATGGCTACACCTTC; cdr3_aa: CATSSTGGFYGYTF
clone_size: -; cdr3_length: 14; v_call: TRBV6-5; d_call: -; j_call: TRBJ2-4; cdr3_nt: TGTGCCAGCAGTTACGGGGGCCCCAAAAACATTCAGTACTTC; cdr3_aa: CASSYGGPKNIQYF
clone_size: -; cdr3_length: 17; v_call: TRBV5-1; d_call: TRBD2; j_call: TRBJ2-2; cdr3_nt: TGCGCCGTAACCCGAGCAGGGAGGGGTCCTGATACCGGGGAGCTGTTTTTT; cdr3_aa: CAVTRAGRGPDTGELFF
clone_size: -; cdr3_length: 14; v_call: TRBV15; d_call: TRBD1; j_call: TRBJ1-1; cdr3_nt: TGTGCCACCAGAACGACAGGGCGGAACACTGAAGCTTTCTTT; cdr3_aa: CATRTTGRNTEAFF
clone_size: -; cdr3_length: 14; v_call: TRBV11-2; d_call: -; j_call: TRBJ2-7; cdr3_nt: TGTGCCAGCAGCTTAGTCGTGGCGGGCTACGAGCAGTACTTC; cdr3_aa: CASSLVVAGYEQYF
clone_size: -; cdr3_length: 15; v_call: TRBV18; d_call: TRBD1; j_call: TRBJ1-4; cdr3_nt: TGTGCCAGCTCACCCAGGACAGGACTTAATGAAAAACTGTTTTTT; cdr3_aa: CASSPRTGLNEKLFF
clone_size: -; cdr3_length: 13; v_call: TRBV13; d_call: -; j_call: TRBJ2-5; cdr3_nt: TGTGCCAGCAGCTTCGGACAGCTGGAGACCCAGTACTTC; cdr3_aa: CASSFGQLETQYF
clone_size: -; cdr3_length: 14; v_call: TRBV19; d_call: TRBD1; j_call: TRBJ2-1; cdr3_nt: TGTGCCACCGCGGGACAGGGTAATAAGAATGAGCAGTTCTTC; cdr3_aa: CATAGQGNKNEQFF
clone_size: -; cdr3_length: 13; v_call: TRBV7-7; d_call: TRBD1; j_call: TRBJ1-5; cdr3_nt: TGTGCTAGACGGGGACAGGTCAATCAGCCCCAGCATTTT; cdr3_aa: CARRGQVNQPQHF
clone_size: -; cdr3_length: 14; v_call: TRBV3-1/TRBV3-2; d_call: TRBD1; j_call: TRBJ2-4; cdr3_nt: TGTGCCAGCAGCCGAGGATCCCGGGACAGGGTCGTGGACTTC; cdr3_aa: CASSRGSRDRVVDF
clone_size: -; cdr3_length: 20; v_call: TRBV6-6; d_call: TRBD2; j_call: TRBJ2-2; cdr3_nt: TGTGCCAGCAGGCGAGGCGGACTAGCGGGAGTAGTACCGGGGACCGGGGAGCTGTTTTTT; cdr3_aa: CASRRGGLAGVVPGTGELFF
clone_size: -; cdr3_length: 16; v_call: TRBV10-3; d_call: TRBD1; j_call: TRBJ2-3; cdr3_nt: TGTGCCATCAGCGATGCCGGGACAGGGGGCGGAGATACGCAGTATTTT; cdr3_aa: CAISDAGTGGGDTQYF
clone_size: -; cdr3_length: 15; v_call: TRBV11-2; d_call: -; j_call: TRBJ2-7; cdr3_nt: TGTGCCAGCAGCGCTGGACGGGTGTTAGCCTACGAGCAGTACTTC; cdr3_aa: CASSAGRVLAYEQYF
clone_size: -; cdr3_length: 15; v_call: TRBV5-1; d_call: TRBD1; j_call: TRBJ1-2; cdr3_nt: TGCGCCAGCAGCACAGGACAGGGGCGGTGGGATGGCTACACCTTC; cdr3_aa: CASSTGQGRWDGYTF
clone_size: -; cdr3_length: 13; v_call: TRBV6-5; d_call: -; j_call: TRBJ2-1; cdr3_nt: TGTGCCAGCAGTTACGCAGGAAACAATGAGCAGTTCTTC; cdr3_aa: CASSYAGNNEQFF
clone_size: -; cdr3_length: 14; v_call: TRBV7-9; d_call: -; j_call: TRBJ1-2; cdr3_nt: TGTGCCAGCAGCTTAGGGGACACCGCTTATGGCTACACCTTC; cdr3_aa: CASSLGDTAYGYTF
clone_size: -; cdr3_length: 16; v_call: TRBV6-5; d_call: TRBD1; j_call: TRBJ2-7; cdr3_nt: TGTGCCAGCAGTTACAAGGGGACAGGGGGCTTCTACGAGCAGTACTTC; cdr3_aa: CASSYKGTGGFYEQYF
clone_size: -; cdr3_length: 13; v_call: TRBV6-5; d_call: TRBD1; j_call: TRBJ1-2; cdr3_nt: TGTGCCAGCACTCGGACAGGGAGCTATGGCTACACCTTC; cdr3_aa: CASTRTGSYGYTF
clone_size: -; cdr3_length: 17; v_call: TRBV7-9; d_call: TRBD2; j_call: TRBJ2-3; cdr3_nt: TGTGCCAGCAGCTCAGAGCTAGCGGAGTCTAGCACAGATACGCAGTATTTT; cdr3_aa: CASSSELAESSTDTQYF
clone_size: once; cdr3_length: 13; v_call: TRBV19; d_call: -; j_call: TRBJ1-1; cdr3_nt: TGTGCCAGTACACCAGGGTTGAACACTGAAGCTTTCTTT; cdr3_aa: CASTPGLNTEAFF
clone_size: -; cdr3_length: 16; v_call: TRBV5-1; d_call: TRBD1; j_call: TRBJ1-1; cdr3_nt: TGCGCCAGCAGCCTAAATAACAACAGGGGGAACACTGAAGCTTTCTTT; cdr3_aa: CASSLNNNRGNTEAFF
clone_size: -; cdr3_length: 15; v_call: TRBV7-2; d_call: -; j_call: TRBJ2-7; cdr3_nt: TGTGCCAGCAGCACCATTAGGCCTTACCCCCACGAGCAGTACTTC; cdr3_aa: CASSTIRPYPHEQYF
clone_size: -; cdr3_length: 12; v_call: TRBV6-6; d_call: -; j_call: TRBJ2-2; cdr3_nt: TGTGCCAGCAGTTACCGCACCGGGGAGCTGTTTTTT; cdr3_aa: CASSYRTGELFF
clone_size: -; cdr3_length: 14; v_call: TRBV25-1; d_call: TRBD2; j_call: TRBJ2-1; cdr3_nt: TGTGCCAGCAGTGAGGGACTAGCGGAAAATGAGCAGTTCTTC; cdr3_aa: CASSEGLAENEQFF
clone_size: -; cdr3_length: 15; v_call: TRBV5-4; d_call: -; j_call: TRBJ1-3; cdr3_nt: TGTGCCAGCAGCCAAGATGCGAACCCTGGAAACACCATATATTTT; cdr3_aa: CASSQDANPGNTIYF
clone_size: -; cdr3_length: 15; v_call: TRBV10-3; d_call: TRBD2; j_call: TRBJ2-1; cdr3_nt: TGTGCCACCTGGACTAGCGGAAGCTCCTACAATGAGCAGTTCTTC; cdr3_aa: CATWTSGSSYNEQFF
clone_size: few; cdr3_length: 16; v_call: TRBV5-6; d_call: TRBD1; j_call: TRBJ2-7; cdr3_nt: TGTGCCAGCAGCAATACTTACAGGGGAGACCCCTACGAGCAGTACTTC; cdr3_aa: CASSNTYRGDPYEQYF
clone_size: -; cdr3_length: 19; v_call: TRBV7-3; d_call: TRBD2; j_call: TRBJ2-6; cdr3_nt: TGTGCCAGCAGCCCACTCGGGGGAGGGGCGAGCTCTGGGGCCAACGTCCTGACTTTC; cdr3_aa: CASSPLGGGASSGANVLTF
clone_size: -; cdr3_length: 16; v_call: TRBV19; d_call: -; j_call: TRBJ1-1; cdr3_nt: TGTGCCAGTAGTATCCGAAGGGGGGGGATGAACACTGAAGCTTTCTTT; cdr3_aa: CASSIRRGGMNTEAFF
clone_size: -; cdr3_length: 16; v_call: TRBV6-5; d_call: -; j_call: TRBJ2-1; cdr3_nt: TGTGCCAGCAGTTACGCCCTAGCGAGCTCCTACAATGAGCAGTTCTTC; cdr3_aa: CASSYALASSYNEQFF
clone_size: -; cdr3_length: 15; v_call: TRBV19; d_call: -; j_call: TRBJ2-7; cdr3_nt: TGTGCCAGTAGTATGGGTTGGGCAGGTTGGTACGAGCAGTACTTC; cdr3_aa: CASSMGWAGWYEQYF
clone_size: -; cdr3_length: 12; v_call: TRBV10-2; d_call: -; j_call: TRBJ1-3; cdr3_nt: TGCGCCAGCGGCGGGTTCGGAAACACCATATATTTT; cdr3_aa: CASGGFGNTIYF
clone_size: -; cdr3_length: 13; v_call: TRBV10-1; d_call: TRBD1; j_call: TRBJ1-2; cdr3_nt: TGCGCCAGCAGCCCGGGACAGTCCTATGGCTACACCTTC; cdr3_aa: CASSPGQSYGYTF
clone_size: -; cdr3_length: 16; v_call: TRBV9; d_call: TRBD2; j_call: TRBJ2-5; cdr3_nt: TGTGCCAGCAGCGTAGCCCGGGGGGTGGATCAAGAGACCCAGTACTTC; cdr3_aa: CASSVARGVDQETQYF